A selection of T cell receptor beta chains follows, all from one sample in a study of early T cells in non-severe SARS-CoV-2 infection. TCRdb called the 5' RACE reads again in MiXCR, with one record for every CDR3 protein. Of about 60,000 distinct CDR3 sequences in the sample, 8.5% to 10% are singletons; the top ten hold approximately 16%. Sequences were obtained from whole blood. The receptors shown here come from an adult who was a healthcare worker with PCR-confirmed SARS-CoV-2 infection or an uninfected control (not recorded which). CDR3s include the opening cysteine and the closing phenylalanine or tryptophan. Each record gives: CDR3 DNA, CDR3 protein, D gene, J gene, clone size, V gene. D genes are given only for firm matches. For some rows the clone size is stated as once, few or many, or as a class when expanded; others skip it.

cdr3_nt: TGTGCCAGCAGTGTAGAGGGATATAACACTGAAGCTTTCTTT; cdr3_aa: CASSVEGYNTEAFF; d_call: .; j_call: TRBJ1-1; clone_size: many; v_call: TRBV2
cdr3_nt: TGCGCCAGCACCCCTAGCGGGAGGGTTAATGAGCAGTTCTTC; cdr3_aa: CASTPSGRVNEQFF; d_call: TRBD2; j_call: TRBJ2-1; clone_size: many; v_call: TRBV5-1
cdr3_nt: TGCAGTGCTAGAGATAGGGACTTCGGGAATGAGCAGTTCTTC; cdr3_aa: CSARDRDFGNEQFF; d_call: .; j_call: TRBJ2-1; clone_size: .; v_call: TRBV20-1
cdr3_nt: TGTGCCACCAGTGATGTAAACCGGGACAACAATGAGCAGTTCTTC; cdr3_aa: CATSDVNRDNNEQFF; d_call: .; j_call: TRBJ2-1; clone_size: many; v_call: TRBV24-1
cdr3_nt: TGTGCCAGCAGTTTATTTAGGGGGGCAAGCTCCTACGAGCAGTACTTC; cdr3_aa: CASSLFRGASSYEQYF; d_call: .; j_call: TRBJ2-7; clone_size: .; v_call: TRBV28
cdr3_nt: TGTGCCAGCAGCCTCAGCGGTTCCCCTAAAGAGACCCAGTACTTC; cdr3_aa: CASSLSGSPKETQYF; d_call: .; j_call: TRBJ2-5; clone_size: many; v_call: TRBV11-2
cdr3_nt: TGTGCCAGCAGTCTGACTAGCGGTCCAGGGAGGGAGCAGTACTTC; cdr3_aa: CASSLTSGPGREQYF; d_call: TRBD2; j_call: TRBJ2-7; clone_size: many; v_call: TRBV6-6
cdr3_nt: TGTGCCAGCAGTTGGCCAGGGAACACCGGGGAGCTGTTTTTT; cdr3_aa: CASSWPGNTGELFF; d_call: .; j_call: TRBJ2-2; clone_size: few; v_call: TRBV28
cdr3_nt: TGTGCCAGCACCCATGAAACGGGAGGGCCGTACAATGAGCAGTTCTTC; cdr3_aa: CASTHETGGPYNEQFF; d_call: TRBD2; j_call: TRBJ2-1; clone_size: few; v_call: TRBV6-2/TRBV6-3
cdr3_nt: TGCAGTGCTACCGGGACTAAGCAATATGAGCAGTTCTTC; cdr3_aa: CSATGTKQYEQFF; d_call: TRBD2; j_call: TRBJ2-1; clone_size: few; v_call: TRBV20-1
cdr3_nt: TGTGCCAGCAGCTTAGCGGGAGGACGCACAGATACGCAGTATTTT; cdr3_aa: CASSLAGGRTDTQYF; d_call: .; j_call: TRBJ2-3; clone_size: few; v_call: TRBV7-9
cdr3_nt: TGCAGCGTCCGACAGTACTCCTATAATTCACCCCTCCACTTT; cdr3_aa: CSVRQYSYNSPLHF; d_call: .; j_call: TRBJ1-6; clone_size: many; v_call: TRBV29-1
cdr3_nt: TGTGCCAGCAGTTTCGGGGGACAGCACTCTGGAAACACCATATATTTT; cdr3_aa: CASSFGGQHSGNTIYF; d_call: TRBD1; j_call: TRBJ1-3; clone_size: few; v_call: TRBV6-5
cdr3_nt: TGTGCCAGCAGCTTAGCGGCCAGGGGTTCCTACGAGCAGTACTTC; cdr3_aa: CASSLAARGSYEQYF; d_call: .; j_call: TRBJ2-7; clone_size: many; v_call: TRBV7-2
cdr3_nt: TGTGCCAGCAGCTTACAGGGGGTAGATACGCAGTATTTT; cdr3_aa: CASSLQGVDTQYF; d_call: TRBD1; j_call: TRBJ2-3; clone_size: many; v_call: TRBV7-6
cdr3_nt: TGTGCCAGCAGCGTAGTTTCCGGAGGCTACACCTTC; cdr3_aa: CASSVVSGGYTF; d_call: .; j_call: TRBJ1-2; clone_size: few; v_call: TRBV9
cdr3_nt: TGTGCCAGCAGTCCCCGGGTCTTGGGGAAAGAGACCCAGTACTTC; cdr3_aa: CASSPRVLGKETQYF; d_call: .; j_call: TRBJ2-5; clone_size: many; v_call: TRBV28
cdr3_nt: TGCGCCAGCAGCTTGGACAGGTCGAACTATGGCTACACCTTC; cdr3_aa: CASSLDRSNYGYTF; d_call: .; j_call: TRBJ1-2; clone_size: many; v_call: TRBV5-1
cdr3_nt: TGTGCCAGCAGTTTCAGTCCCGGAGAACCCACAGATACGCAGTATTTT; cdr3_aa: CASSFSPGEPTDTQYF; d_call: .; j_call: TRBJ2-3; clone_size: .; v_call: TRBV28
cdr3_nt: TGTGCCAGCAGCCAAGATAGGGGGGGCCAAGAGACCCAGTACTTC; cdr3_aa: CASSQDRGGQETQYF; d_call: .; j_call: TRBJ2-5; clone_size: few; v_call: TRBV14
cdr3_nt: TGTGCCAGCAGCCTCAGGCGGGAGCGCCCCGGGGAGCTGTTTTTT; cdr3_aa: CASSLRRERPGELFF; d_call: TRBD2; j_call: TRBJ2-2; clone_size: few; v_call: TRBV6-5
cdr3_nt: TGTGCCAGCAGTTCCGCGGACACAAGTTCCTACGAGCAGTACTTC; cdr3_aa: CASSSADTSSYEQYF; d_call: .; j_call: TRBJ2-7; clone_size: few; v_call: TRBV28
cdr3_nt: TGTGCCAGCAGTTCACCGGGACAGGGGAAGTGGACCCAGTACTTC; cdr3_aa: CASSSPGQGKWTQYF; d_call: TRBD1; j_call: TRBJ2-5; clone_size: many; v_call: TRBV7-2
cdr3_nt: TGTGCCACCAGCAGCGCTGATAGCACCCAGCATTTT; cdr3_aa: CATSSADSTQHF; d_call: .; j_call: TRBJ1-5; clone_size: many; v_call: TRBV15
cdr3_nt: TGCGCCAGCAGCCAAGATAATTCAGGGGTCTACGGCTACACCTTC; cdr3_aa: CASSQDNSGVYGYTF; d_call: .; j_call: TRBJ1-2; clone_size: few; v_call: TRBV4-3
cdr3_nt: TGTGCCAGCAGTTTTAGCCGCTACGAGCAGTACTTC; cdr3_aa: CASSFSRYEQYF; d_call: .; j_call: TRBJ2-7; clone_size: .; v_call: TRBV6-2/TRBV6-3
cdr3_nt: TGCAGTGCTCGACTAGCGGGAGGCCCGAGCTCCTACGAGCAGTACTTC; cdr3_aa: CSARLAGGPSSYEQYF; d_call: TRBD2; j_call: TRBJ2-7; clone_size: many; v_call: TRBV20-1
cdr3_nt: TGTGCCAGCAGTCCAAAGCGGGGTCTCCAGTTCTTC; cdr3_aa: CASSPKRGLQFF; d_call: TRBD2; j_call: TRBJ2-1; clone_size: few; v_call: TRBV6-2/TRBV6-3
cdr3_nt: TGCAGTGCTAACGGACAGTATCCCCACAACCAAGAGACCCAGTACTTC; cdr3_aa: CSANGQYPHNQETQYF; d_call: .; j_call: TRBJ2-5; clone_size: few; v_call: TRBV20-1
cdr3_nt: TGTGCCAGCAGCTTAGGGGGAAAGCAGTACGAGCAGTTCTTC; cdr3_aa: CASSLGGKQYEQFF; d_call: .; j_call: TRBJ2-1; clone_size: many; v_call: TRBV11-1
cdr3_nt: TGTGCCAGCAGCTTAGATACGCCGGGACAGGGTTATTATGAGACCCAGTACTTC; cdr3_aa: CASSLDTPGQGYYETQYF; d_call: TRBD1; j_call: TRBJ2-5; clone_size: many; v_call: TRBV11-3
cdr3_nt: TGTGCCAGCAGCTTAGGCCGAGAGACTGAAGCTTTCTTT; cdr3_aa: CASSLGRETEAFF; d_call: .; j_call: TRBJ1-1; clone_size: few; v_call: TRBV7-2
cdr3_nt: TGTGCCAGCAAACTGCTCGCCACGGGGGAAAAACTGTTTTTT; cdr3_aa: CASKLLATGEKLFF; d_call: .; j_call: TRBJ1-4; clone_size: .; v_call: TRBV28
cdr3_nt: TGCAGCGTTGAAGATTGGGACAAACAAGAGACCCAGTACTTC; cdr3_aa: CSVEDWDKQETQYF; d_call: .; j_call: TRBJ2-5; clone_size: few; v_call: TRBV29-1
cdr3_nt: TGCAGTGCTAGAGGTCCTAGCGCCGAGCAGTACTTC; cdr3_aa: CSARGPSAEQYF; d_call: .; j_call: TRBJ2-7; clone_size: few; v_call: TRBV20-1
cdr3_nt: TGTGCCAGCAGTCCGGGACAGGGATACACCTACGAGCAGTACTTC; cdr3_aa: CASSPGQGYTYEQYF; d_call: TRBD1; j_call: TRBJ2-7; clone_size: .; v_call: TRBV28
cdr3_nt: TGTGCCAGCGGTGCTACTAGCGGTGAAGAGACCCAGTACTTC; cdr3_aa: CASGATSGEETQYF; d_call: TRBD2; j_call: TRBJ2-5; clone_size: many; v_call: TRBV12-3/TRBV12-4
cdr3_nt: TGCAGTGCTAGAGGATACACTGAAGCTTTCTTT; cdr3_aa: CSARGYTEAFF; d_call: .; j_call: TRBJ1-1; clone_size: .; v_call: TRBV20-1
cdr3_nt: TGTGCCAGCAGTGAAGAGGAAGAACAGGGTTCCAACTATGGCTACACCTTC; cdr3_aa: CASSEEEEQGSNYGYTF; d_call: .; j_call: TRBJ1-2; clone_size: medium-sized; v_call: TRBV6-1
cdr3_nt: TGTGCCAGCAGCTTAGCATCCTCGCTAAACTACGAGCAGTACTTC; cdr3_aa: CASSLASSLNYEQYF; d_call: .; j_call: TRBJ2-7; clone_size: .; v_call: TRBV11-2
cdr3_nt: TGTGCCAGCAGCTCCCAGGGCAGGGGCCACCGGGGCACAGATACGCAGTATTTT; cdr3_aa: CASSSQGRGHRGTDTQYF; d_call: .; j_call: TRBJ2-3; clone_size: many; v_call: TRBV7-2
cdr3_nt: TGTGCCAGCTCGGAGGGAGGACTCATCTATGGCTACACCTTC; cdr3_aa: CASSEGGLIYGYTF; d_call: .; j_call: TRBJ1-2; clone_size: .; v_call: TRBV3-1
cdr3_nt: TGTGCTAGTGGACTTGGGCGGGAGACAGATACGCAGTATTTT; cdr3_aa: CASGLGRETDTQYF; d_call: TRBD2; j_call: TRBJ2-3; clone_size: many; v_call: TRBV12-5
cdr3_nt: TGTGCCACCAGTGATTTGTGGGCAGGGGGCCTCAATGAGCAGTTCTTC; cdr3_aa: CATSDLWAGGLNEQFF; d_call: TRBD1; j_call: TRBJ2-1; clone_size: many; v_call: TRBV24-1
cdr3_nt: TGTGCCAGCAGGACAGGCCAACCGACTAGTAAGGGTTTATACAATGAGCAGTTCTTC; cdr3_aa: CASRTGQPTSKGLYNEQFF; d_call: .; j_call: TRBJ2-1; clone_size: few; v_call: TRBV7-9